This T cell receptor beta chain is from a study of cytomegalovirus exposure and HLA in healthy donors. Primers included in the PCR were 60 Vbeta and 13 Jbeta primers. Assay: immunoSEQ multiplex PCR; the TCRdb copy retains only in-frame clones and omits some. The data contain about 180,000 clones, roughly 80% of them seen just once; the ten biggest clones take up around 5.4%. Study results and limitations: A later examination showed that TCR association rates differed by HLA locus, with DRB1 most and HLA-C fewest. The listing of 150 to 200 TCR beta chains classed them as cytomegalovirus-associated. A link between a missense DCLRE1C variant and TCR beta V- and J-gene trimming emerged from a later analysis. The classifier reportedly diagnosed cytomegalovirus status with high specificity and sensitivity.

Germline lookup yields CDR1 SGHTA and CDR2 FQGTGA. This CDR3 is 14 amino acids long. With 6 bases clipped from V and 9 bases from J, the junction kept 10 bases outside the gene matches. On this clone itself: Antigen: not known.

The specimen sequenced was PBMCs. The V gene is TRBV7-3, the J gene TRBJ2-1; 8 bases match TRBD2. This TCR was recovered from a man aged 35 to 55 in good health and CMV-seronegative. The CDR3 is CASRAGAGEPEQFF. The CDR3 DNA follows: TGTGCCAGCAGGGCGGGAGCGGGAGAGCCTGAGCAGTTCTTC.